The entry below describes one TCR beta chain. The sample originates from a study of blood T cell repertoires in COVID-19. Individuals aged roughly 18 to 95 years were recruited from roughly 22 US areas. Profiling relied on immunoSEQ multiplex PCR, and the TCRdb table lists in-frame clones only, not all of them. Among some 350,000 clones listed, more than 85% were seen once. With V trimmed by 5 bases and J by 9 bases, 6 bases remained unmatched. Germline loops: CDR1 LNHDA, CDR2 SQIVND (reference sequence). CDR3 length equals 14 residues. The sequence derives from a young woman who had recovered from COVID-19. This chain links TRBV19 with TRBJ1-6, with 8 nucleotides matching TRBD1. The sample was PBMCs or T cells enriched from blood (not recorded which). The CDR3 nucleotides read TGTGCCAGTAGTTCCGGACAGGGAACTTCACCCCTCCACTTT. This codes for CASSSGQGTSPLHF.